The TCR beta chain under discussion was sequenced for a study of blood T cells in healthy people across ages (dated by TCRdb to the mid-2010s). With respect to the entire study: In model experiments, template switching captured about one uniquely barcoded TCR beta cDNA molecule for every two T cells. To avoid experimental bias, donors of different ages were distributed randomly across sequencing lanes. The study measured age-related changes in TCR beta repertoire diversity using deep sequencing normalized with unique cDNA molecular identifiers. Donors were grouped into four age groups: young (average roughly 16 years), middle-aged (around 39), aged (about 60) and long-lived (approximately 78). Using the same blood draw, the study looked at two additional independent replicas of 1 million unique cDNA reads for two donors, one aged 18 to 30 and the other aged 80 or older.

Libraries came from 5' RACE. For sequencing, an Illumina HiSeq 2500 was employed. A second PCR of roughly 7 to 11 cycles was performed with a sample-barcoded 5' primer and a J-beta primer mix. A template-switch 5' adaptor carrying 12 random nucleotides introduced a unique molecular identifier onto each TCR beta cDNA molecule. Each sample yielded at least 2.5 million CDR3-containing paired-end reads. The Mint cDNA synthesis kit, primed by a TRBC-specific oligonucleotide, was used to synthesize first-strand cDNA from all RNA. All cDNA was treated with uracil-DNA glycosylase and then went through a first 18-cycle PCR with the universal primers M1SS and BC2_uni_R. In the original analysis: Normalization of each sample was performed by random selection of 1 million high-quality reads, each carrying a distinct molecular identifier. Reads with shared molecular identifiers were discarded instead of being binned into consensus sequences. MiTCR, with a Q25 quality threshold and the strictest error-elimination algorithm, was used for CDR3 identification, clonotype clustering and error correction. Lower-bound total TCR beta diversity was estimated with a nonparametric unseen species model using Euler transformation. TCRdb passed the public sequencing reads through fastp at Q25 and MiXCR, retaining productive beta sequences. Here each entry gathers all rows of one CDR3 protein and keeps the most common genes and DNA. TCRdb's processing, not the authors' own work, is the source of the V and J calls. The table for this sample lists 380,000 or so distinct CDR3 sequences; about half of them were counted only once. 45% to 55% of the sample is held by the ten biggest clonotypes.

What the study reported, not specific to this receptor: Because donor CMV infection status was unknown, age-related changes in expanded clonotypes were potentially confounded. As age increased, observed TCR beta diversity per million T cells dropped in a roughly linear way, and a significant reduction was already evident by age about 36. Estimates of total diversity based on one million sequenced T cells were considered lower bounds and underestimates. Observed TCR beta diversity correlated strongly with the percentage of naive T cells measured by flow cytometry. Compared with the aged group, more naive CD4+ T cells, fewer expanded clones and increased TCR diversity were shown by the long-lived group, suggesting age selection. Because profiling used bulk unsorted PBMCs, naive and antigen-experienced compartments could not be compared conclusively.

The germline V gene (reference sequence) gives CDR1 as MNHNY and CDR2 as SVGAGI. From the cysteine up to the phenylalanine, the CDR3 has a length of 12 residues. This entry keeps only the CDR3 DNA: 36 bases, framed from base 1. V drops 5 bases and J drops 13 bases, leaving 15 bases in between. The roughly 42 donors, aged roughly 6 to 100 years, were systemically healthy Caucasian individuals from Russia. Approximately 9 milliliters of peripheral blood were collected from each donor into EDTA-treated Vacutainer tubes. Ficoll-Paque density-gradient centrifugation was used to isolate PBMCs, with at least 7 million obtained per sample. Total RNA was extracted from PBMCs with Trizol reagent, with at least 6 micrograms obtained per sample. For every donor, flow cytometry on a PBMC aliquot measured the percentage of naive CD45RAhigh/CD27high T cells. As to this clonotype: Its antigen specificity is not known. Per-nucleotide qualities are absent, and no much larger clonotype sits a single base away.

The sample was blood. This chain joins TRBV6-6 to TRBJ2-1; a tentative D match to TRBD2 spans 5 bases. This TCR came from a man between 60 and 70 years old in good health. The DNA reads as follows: TGTGCCAGCAGTCTATCGAGGGAGACCCAGTTCTTC. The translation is CASSLSRETQFF.